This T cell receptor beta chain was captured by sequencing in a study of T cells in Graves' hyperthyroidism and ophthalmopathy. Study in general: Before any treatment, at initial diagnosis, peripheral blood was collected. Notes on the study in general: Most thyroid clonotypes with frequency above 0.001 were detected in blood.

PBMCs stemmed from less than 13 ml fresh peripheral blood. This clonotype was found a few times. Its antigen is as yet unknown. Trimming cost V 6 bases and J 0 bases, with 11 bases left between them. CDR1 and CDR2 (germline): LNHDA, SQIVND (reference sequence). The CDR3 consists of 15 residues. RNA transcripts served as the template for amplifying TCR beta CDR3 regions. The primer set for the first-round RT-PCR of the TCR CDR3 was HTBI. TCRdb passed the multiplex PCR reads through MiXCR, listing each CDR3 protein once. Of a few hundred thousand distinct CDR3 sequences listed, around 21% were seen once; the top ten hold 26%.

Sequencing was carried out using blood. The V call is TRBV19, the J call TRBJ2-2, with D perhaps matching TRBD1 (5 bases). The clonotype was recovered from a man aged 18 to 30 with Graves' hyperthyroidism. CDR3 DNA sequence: TGTGCCAGTAGATGGGGCATCGCGAACACCGGGGAGCTGTTTTTT. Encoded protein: CASRWGIANTGELFF.